A selection of T cell receptor beta chains follows, all from one sample in a study of blood T cell repertoires in COVID-19. This table comes from immunoSEQ multiplex PCR, and its TCRdb copy is limited to in-frame clones, with some not included. The table shows tens of thousands of clones, with around four fifths occurring only once. Sequencing used peripheral blood. The receptors come from a man over 45 with active COVID-19. Each CDR3 is given with its conserved first and last residue. The D gene is left open where the match is weak. Only part of the rows carry a size: once, few, many, or a class if the clone is expanded.

TRBV5-4,once,TRBJ2-5,.,TGTGCCAGCAGCCCATTATCCGACAGCCAAGAGACCCAGTACTTC,CASSPLSDSQETQYF
TRBV3-1/TRBV3-2,.,TRBJ1-2,.,TGTGCCAGCAGCCAAGTTAGTAACGGCAGGGGTCCCTACACCTTC,CASSQVSNGRGPYTF
TRBV4-2,.,TRBJ2-3,.,TGTGCCAGCAGCCAAGATTTCGCGGGGGCCCTAGATACGCAGTATTTT,CASSQDFAGALDTQYF
TRBV15,.,TRBJ2-5,.,TGTGCCACCAGCAGAGACCAGCAAGAGACCCAGTACTTC,CATSRDQQETQYF
TRBV28,.,TRBJ2-4,.,TGTGCCAGCAGTTTAACCCGCGGTGGGAACATTCAGTACTTC,CASSLTRGGNIQYF
TRBV24-1,.,TRBJ1-5,.,TGTGCCACCAGTGATGCCGGGACATCTAGCAATCAGCCCCAGCATTTT,CATSDAGTSSNQPQHF
TRBV18,.,TRBJ2-7,.,TGTGCCAGCTCACCTAACAGATTCTACGAGCAGTACTTC,CASSPNRFYEQYF
TRBV7-9,.,TRBJ2-5,.,TGTGCCAGCAGCGGTAGAATACAAGAGACCCAGTACTTC,CASSGRIQETQYF
TRBV7-2,.,TRBJ1-6,.,TGTGCCAGCGGTCTGGGAGCGGGGTCACCCCTCCACTTT,CASGLGAGSPLHF
TRBV2,.,TRBJ1-5,.,TGTGCCAGCAGAAAGGGGGAAAGCAATCAGCCCCAGCATTTT,CASRKGESNQPQHF
TRBV11-2,.,TRBJ2-4,.,TGTGCCAGCAGCTTAGATGATCGCCTAGCAGCCAAAAACATTCAGTACTTC,CASSLDDRLAAKNIQYF
TRBV4-1,.,TRBJ2-2,.,TGCGCCAGCAGCCTTTCGATAGAGAACACCGGGGAGCTGTTTTTT,CASSLSIENTGELFF
TRBV7-9,.,TRBJ2-1,TRBD2,TGTGCCAGCAGCTTAGTCCTAGCGGGGGACAATGAGCAGTTCTTC,CASSLVLAGDNEQFF
TRBV3-1/TRBV3-2,.,TRBJ1-2,.,TGTGCCAGCAGCCAAGATTATAAAGAGAACTATGGCTACACCTTC,CASSQDYKENYGYTF
TRBV6-1,.,TRBJ2-1,.,TGTGCCAGCAGTGAATATGCGGGGTCCTACAATGAGCAGTTCTTC,CASSEYAGSYNEQFF
TRBV9,.,TRBJ2-6,.,TGTGCCACTAGGGGCTCTGGGGCCAACGTCCTGACTTTC,CATRGSGANVLTF
TRBV10-1,once,TRBJ2-7,.,TGCGCCAGCAGTGAAGCGTGGTGTGTTGGAGGGTCCTACGAGCAGTACTTC,CASSEAWCVGGSYEQYF
TRBV3-1/TRBV3-2,once,TRBJ2-2,.,TGTGCCAGCAGCCAACAGGTTAACACCGGGGAGCTGTTTTTT,CASSQQVNTGELFF
TRBV4-2,.,TRBJ2-3,TRBD2,TGTGCCAGCAGCCAAGATCCCGCCCGGACTAGCGGGAGTGGCACAGATACGCAGTATTTT,CASSQDPARTSGSGTDTQYF
TRBV7-2,.,TRBJ1-4,.,TGTGCCAGCAGCTTAGGAGTCGAAAACGAAAAACTGTTTTTT,CASSLGVENEKLFF
TRBV6-6,.,TRBJ2-1,TRBD1,TGTGCCAGCAGTTCTGCCGGGACAGGTTCGAAAGAGCAGTTCTTC,CASSSAGTGSKEQFF
TRBV9,.,TRBJ2-5,TRBD1,TGTGCCAGCAGCGTAGGGGACAGGGCATTGGAGACCCAGTACTTC,CASSVGDRALETQYF
TRBV5-4,.,TRBJ2-7,TRBD2,TGTGCCAGCAGCTTGTCCGGGACTAGGATGCACGAGCAGTACTTC,CASSLSGTRMHEQYF
TRBV9,.,TRBJ2-2,.,TGTGCCAGCAGCGTAGGCGGCTCCGCGAACACCGGGGAGCTGTTTTTT,CASSVGGSANTGELFF
TRBV19,.,TRBJ1-2,TRBD1,TGTGCCAGTACTTTCCGGACAGGGTTACGTGGCTACACCTTC,CASTFRTGLRGYTF
TRBV6-2/TRBV6-3,.,TRBJ2-4,TRBD1,TGTGCCAGCAGTTACAGGGACAGGGGGTCGAAGTACTTC,CASSYRDRGSKYF
TRBV18,.,TRBJ1-1,.,TGTGCCAGCTCACCATCCTCGTTAGGGGCCGTACCCGGTGAAGCTTTCTTT,CASSPSSLGAVPGEAFF
TRBV19,.,TRBJ1-5,.,TGTGCCAGCCTACCTTCGGGGTTCGGTCAGCCCCAGCATTTT,CASLPSGFGQPQHF